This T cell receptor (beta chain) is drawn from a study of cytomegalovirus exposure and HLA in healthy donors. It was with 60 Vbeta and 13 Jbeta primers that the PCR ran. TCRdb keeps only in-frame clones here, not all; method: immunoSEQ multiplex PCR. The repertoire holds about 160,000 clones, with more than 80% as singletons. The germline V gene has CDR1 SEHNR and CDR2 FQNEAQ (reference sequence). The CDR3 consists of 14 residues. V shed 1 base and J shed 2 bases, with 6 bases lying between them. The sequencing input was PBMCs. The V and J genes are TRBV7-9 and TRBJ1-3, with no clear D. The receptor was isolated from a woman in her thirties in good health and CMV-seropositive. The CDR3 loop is CASSLVSAGNTIYF. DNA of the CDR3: TGTGCCAGCAGCTTAGTGAGTGCTGGAAACACCATATATTTT.